The following is a T cell receptor beta chain sequence with its context. No antigen is known for it. This entry is derived from a study of cytomegalovirus exposure and HLA in healthy donors. Broader study findings: Researchers catalogued over 150 TCR beta chains as cytomegalovirus-associated. The classifier reportedly diagnosed cytomegalovirus status with high specificity and sensitivity. When analyzed later, a missense DCLRE1C variant was found to be linked to TCR beta V- and J-gene trimming.

From germline, CDR1 is SGHVS and CDR2 FNYEAQ. The CDR3 is 15 amino acids. V shed 1 base and J 4 bases; nucleotides not matched to a gene: 3. Researchers ran the PCR with 60 Vbeta and 13 Jbeta primers. TCRdb's copy holds only in-frame clones and misses some; the assay was immunoSEQ multiplex PCR. The sample holds around 140,000 clones, roughly 80% seen once. The specimen was PBMCs. The chain uses TRBV7-6 and TRBJ2-2; TRBD1 matches 7 bases. The sequence came from a male donor in good health and CMV-seronegative. As DNA, the CDR3 is TGTGCCAGCAGCTTAGAGGGGACAGTCACCGGGGAGCTGTTTTTT. Residues: CASSLEGTVTGELFF.